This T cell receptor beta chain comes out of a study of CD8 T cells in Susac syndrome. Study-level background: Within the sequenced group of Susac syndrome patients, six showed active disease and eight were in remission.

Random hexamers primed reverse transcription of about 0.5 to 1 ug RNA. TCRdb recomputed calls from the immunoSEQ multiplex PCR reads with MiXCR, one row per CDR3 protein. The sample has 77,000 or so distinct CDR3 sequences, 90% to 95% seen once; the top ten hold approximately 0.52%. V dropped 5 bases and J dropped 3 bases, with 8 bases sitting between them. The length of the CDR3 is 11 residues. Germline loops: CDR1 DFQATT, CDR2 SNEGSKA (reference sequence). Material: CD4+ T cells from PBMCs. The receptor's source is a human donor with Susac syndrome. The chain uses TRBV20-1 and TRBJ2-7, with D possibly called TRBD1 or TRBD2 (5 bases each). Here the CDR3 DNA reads TGCAGTGCTCCGAGGGGCTACGAGCAGTACTTC. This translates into CSAPRGYEQYF.